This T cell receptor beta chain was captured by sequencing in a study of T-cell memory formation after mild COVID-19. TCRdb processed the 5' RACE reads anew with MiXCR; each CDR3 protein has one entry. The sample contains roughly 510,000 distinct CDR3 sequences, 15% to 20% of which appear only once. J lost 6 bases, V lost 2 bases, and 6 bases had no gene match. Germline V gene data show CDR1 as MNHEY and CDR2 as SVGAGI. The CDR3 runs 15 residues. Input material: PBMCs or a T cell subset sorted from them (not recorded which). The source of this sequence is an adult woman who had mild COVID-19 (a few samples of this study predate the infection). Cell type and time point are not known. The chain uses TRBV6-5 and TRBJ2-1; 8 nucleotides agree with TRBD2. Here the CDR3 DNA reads TGTGCCAGCAGTTACGTGACGGGGGGGCTCAATGAGCAGTTCTTC. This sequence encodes CASSYVTGGLNEQFF.